The clone carrying this T cell receptor beta chain was observed a handful of times. Clones were read by immunoSEQ multiplex PCR, and TCRdb kept only the in-frame ones, dropping some. The table records 70,000 to 85,000 clones, around 83% of them present only once. This sample is drawn from a study of control samples from healthy donors and cancer patients. The J segment lost 2 bases and the V segment lost 5 bases, leaving 15 bases of the junction unmatched. CDR1 LNHNV and CDR2 YYDKDF come from the germline V gene (reference sequence). This CDR3 comprises 18 residues. The specimen sequenced was PBMCs. The V and J genes are TRBV15 and TRBJ2-3, with TRBD1 identical over 8 bases. The clonotype was recovered from a man between 60 and 75 years old with head and neck cancer. As DNA, the CDR3 is TGTGCCACCAGCTTGGGACAGGAGGGGTTCTTCTCCACAGATACGCAGTATTTT. Protein sequence: CATSLGQEGFFSTDTQYF. Full variable domain (rest looked up from reference TRBV15 and TRBJ2-3): DAMVIQNPRYQVTQFGKPVTLSCSQTLNHNVMYWYQQKSSQAPKLLFHYYDKDFNNEADTPDNFQSRRPNTSFCFLDIRSPGLGDTAMYLCATSLGQEGFFSTDTQYFGPGTRLTVL.